Described below is a single TCR beta chain sequence and its context. Germline V gene sequence: CDR1 MNHEY, CDR2 SVGAGI. Trimming stripped 10 bases from V and 4 bases from J, with 20 bases between. The CDR3 extends over 15 amino acids. The data were taken from a study of blood T cells in healthy people across ages. The authors ran a second PCR of roughly 7 to 11 cycles using a sample-barcoded 5' primer and a J-beta primer mix. TCRdb processed the 5' RACE reads anew with MiXCR; each CDR3 protein has one entry. Here the sample spans 890,000 or so distinct CDR3 sequences, 60% to 80% being singletons. The TCR comes from a man under 40 in good health. The chain joins TRBV6-5 to TRBJ1-3; D gene ambiguous. Sequencing was performed on blood. The CDR3 spells CATRFKGLLGNTIYF. In DNA, the CDR3 is TGTGCCACCAGGTTTAAGGGCCTGCTGGGAAACACCATATATTTT.